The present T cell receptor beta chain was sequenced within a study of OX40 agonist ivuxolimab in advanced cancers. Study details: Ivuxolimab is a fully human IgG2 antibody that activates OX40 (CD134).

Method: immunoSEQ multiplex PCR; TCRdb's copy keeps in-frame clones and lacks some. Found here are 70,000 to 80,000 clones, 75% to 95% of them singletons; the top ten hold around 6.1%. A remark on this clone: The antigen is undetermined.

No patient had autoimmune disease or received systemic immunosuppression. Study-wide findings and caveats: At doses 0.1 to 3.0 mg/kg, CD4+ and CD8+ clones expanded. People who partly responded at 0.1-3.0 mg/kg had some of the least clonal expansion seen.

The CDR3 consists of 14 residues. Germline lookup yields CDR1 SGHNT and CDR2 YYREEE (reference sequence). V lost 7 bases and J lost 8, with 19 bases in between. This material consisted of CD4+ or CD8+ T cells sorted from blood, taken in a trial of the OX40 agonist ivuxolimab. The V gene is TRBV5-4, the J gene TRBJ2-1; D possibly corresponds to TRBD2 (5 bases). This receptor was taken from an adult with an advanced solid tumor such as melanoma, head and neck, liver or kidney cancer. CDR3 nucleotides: TGTGCCAGCGGCGGGCGAGGGCGCTCTGATGAGCAGTTCTTC. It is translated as CASGGRGRSDEQFF.